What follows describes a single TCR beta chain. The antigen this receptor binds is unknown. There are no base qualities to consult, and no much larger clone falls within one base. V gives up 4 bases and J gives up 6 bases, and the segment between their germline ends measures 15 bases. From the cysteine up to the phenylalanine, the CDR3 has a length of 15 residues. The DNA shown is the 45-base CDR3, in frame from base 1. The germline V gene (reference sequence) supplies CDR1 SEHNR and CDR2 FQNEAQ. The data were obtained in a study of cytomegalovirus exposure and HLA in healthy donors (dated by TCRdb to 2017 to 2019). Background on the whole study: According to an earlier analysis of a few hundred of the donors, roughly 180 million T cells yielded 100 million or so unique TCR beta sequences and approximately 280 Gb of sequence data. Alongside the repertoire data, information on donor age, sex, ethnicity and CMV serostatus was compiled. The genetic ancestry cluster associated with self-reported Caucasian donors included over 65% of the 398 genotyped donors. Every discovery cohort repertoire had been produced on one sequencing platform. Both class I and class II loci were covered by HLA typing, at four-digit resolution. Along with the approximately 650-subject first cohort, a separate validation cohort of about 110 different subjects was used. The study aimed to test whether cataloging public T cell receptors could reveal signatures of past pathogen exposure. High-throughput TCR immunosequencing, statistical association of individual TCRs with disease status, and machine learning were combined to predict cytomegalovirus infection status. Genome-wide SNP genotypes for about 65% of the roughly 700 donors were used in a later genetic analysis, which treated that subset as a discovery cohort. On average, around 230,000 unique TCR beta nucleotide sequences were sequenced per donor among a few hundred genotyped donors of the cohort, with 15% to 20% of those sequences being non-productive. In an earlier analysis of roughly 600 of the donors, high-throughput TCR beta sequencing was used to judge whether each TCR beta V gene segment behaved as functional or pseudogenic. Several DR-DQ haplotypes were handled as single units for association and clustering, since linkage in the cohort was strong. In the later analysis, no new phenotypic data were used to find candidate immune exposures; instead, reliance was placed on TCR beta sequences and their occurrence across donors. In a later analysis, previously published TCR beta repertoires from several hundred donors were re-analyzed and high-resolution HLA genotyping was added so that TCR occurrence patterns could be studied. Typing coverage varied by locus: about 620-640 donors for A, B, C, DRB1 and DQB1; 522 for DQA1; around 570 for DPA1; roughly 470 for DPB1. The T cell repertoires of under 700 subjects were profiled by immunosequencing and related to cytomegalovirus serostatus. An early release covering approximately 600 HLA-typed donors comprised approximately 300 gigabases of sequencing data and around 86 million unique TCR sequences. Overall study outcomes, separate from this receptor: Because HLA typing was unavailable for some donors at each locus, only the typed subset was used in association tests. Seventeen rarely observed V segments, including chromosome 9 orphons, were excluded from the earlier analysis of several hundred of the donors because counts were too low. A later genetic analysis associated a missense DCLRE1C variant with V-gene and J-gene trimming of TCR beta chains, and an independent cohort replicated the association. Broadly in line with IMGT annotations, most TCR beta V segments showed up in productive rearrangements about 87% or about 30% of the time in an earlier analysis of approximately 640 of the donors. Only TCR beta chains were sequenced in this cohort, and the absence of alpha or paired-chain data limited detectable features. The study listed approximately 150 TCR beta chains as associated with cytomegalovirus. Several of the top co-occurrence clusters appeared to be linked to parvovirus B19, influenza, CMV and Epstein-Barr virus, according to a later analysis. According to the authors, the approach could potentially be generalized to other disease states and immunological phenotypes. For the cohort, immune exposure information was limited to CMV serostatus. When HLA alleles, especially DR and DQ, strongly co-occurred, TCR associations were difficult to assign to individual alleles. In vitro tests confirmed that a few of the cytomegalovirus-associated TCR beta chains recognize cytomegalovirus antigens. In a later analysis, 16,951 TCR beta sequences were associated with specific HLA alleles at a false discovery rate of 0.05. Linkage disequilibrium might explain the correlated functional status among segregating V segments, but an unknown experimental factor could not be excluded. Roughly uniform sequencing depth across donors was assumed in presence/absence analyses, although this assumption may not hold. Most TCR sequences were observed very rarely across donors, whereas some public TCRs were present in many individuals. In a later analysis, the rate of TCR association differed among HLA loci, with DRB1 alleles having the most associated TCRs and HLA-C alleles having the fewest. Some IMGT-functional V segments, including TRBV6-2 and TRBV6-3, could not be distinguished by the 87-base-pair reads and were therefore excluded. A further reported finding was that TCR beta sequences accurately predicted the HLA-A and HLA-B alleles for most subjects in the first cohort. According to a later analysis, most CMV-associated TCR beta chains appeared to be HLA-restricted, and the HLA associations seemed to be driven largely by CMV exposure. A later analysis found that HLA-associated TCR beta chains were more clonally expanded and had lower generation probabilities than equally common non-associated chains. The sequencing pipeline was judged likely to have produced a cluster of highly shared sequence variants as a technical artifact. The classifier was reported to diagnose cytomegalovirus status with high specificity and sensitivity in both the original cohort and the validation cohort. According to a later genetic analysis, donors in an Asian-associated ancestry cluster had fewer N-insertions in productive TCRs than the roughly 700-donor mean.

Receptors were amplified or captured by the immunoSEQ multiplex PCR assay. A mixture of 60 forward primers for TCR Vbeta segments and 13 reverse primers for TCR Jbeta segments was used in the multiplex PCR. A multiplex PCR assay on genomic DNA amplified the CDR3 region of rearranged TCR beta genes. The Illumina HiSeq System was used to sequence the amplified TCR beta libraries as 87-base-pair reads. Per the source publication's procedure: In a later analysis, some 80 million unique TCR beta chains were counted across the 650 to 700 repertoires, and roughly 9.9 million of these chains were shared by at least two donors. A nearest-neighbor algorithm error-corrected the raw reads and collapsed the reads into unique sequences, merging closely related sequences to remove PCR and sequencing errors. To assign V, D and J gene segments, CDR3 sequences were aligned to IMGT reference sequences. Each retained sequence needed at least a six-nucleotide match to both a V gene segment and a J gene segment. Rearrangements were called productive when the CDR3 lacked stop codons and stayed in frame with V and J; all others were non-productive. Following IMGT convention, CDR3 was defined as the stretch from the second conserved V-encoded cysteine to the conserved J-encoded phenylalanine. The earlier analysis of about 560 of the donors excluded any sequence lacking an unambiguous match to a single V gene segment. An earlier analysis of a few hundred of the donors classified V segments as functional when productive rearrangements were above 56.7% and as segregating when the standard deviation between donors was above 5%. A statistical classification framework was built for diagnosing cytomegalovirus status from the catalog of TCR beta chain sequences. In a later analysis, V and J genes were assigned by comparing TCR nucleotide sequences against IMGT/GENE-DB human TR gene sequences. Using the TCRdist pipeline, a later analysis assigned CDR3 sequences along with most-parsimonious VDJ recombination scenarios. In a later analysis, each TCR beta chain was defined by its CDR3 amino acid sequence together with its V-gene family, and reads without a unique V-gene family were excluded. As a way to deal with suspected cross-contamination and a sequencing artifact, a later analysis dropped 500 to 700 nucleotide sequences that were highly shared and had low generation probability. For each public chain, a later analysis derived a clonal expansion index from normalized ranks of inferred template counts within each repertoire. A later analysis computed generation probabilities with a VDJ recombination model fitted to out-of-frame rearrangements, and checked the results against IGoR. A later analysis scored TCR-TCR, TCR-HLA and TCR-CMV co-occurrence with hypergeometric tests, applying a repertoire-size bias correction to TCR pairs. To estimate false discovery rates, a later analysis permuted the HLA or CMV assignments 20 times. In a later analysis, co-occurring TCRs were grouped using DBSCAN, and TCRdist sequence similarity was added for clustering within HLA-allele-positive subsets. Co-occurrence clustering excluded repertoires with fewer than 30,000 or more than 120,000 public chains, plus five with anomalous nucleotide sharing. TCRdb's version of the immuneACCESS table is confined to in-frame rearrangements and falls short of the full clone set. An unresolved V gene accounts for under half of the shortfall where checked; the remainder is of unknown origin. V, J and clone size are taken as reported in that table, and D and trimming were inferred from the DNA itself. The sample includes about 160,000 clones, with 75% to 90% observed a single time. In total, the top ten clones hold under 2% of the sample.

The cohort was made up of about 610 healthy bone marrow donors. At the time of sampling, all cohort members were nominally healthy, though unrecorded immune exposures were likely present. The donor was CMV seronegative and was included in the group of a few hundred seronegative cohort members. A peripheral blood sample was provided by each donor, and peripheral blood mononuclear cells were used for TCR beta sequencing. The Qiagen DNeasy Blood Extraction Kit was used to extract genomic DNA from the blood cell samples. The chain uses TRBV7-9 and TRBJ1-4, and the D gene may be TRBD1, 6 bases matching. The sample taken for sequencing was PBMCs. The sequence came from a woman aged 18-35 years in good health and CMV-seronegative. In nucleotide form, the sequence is TGTGCCAGCAGCTCCGGACAGACTGCGTATGAAAAACTGTTTTTT. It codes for CASSSGQTAYEKLFF.